This T cell receptor beta chain is drawn from a study of T-cell memory formation after mild COVID-19. Study-level background: Clustering of TCRs was largely donor specific.

Study results and caveats: Day 15 to 85 contracting clones showed balanced CD4/CD8; day 15 to 37 expanders favored CD4+. Mainly CM and EM harbored the contracting CD4+ clones; mainly EMRA harbored the CD8+ ones. Cross-reactive memory seemingly joined, as some responding clones were found in pre-infection memory.

The table lists this clonotype with many counts. Its antigen is as yet unknown. TCRdb recomputed calls from the 5' RACE reads with MiXCR, one row per CDR3 protein. This table has approximately 100,000 distinct CDR3 sequences, 11% appearing once. This TCR came from a man between 18 and 29 years old who had mild COVID-19 (a few samples of this study predate the infection). Cell type and time point are not known. Sequencing was carried out using PBMCs or a T cell subset sorted from them (not recorded which).

The CDR3 spells CASSLGISSYNEQFF. CDR3 DNA: TGTGCCAGCAGCTTAGGAATCAGCTCCTACAATGAGCAGTTCTTC. The gene calls are TRBV7-8 and TRBJ2-1; D is unclear. Deletions cut 1 base from V and 0 bases from J, with 7 bases between. This CDR3 has 15 amino acids. Germline V gene data show CDR1 as SGHVS and CDR2 as FQNEAQ.